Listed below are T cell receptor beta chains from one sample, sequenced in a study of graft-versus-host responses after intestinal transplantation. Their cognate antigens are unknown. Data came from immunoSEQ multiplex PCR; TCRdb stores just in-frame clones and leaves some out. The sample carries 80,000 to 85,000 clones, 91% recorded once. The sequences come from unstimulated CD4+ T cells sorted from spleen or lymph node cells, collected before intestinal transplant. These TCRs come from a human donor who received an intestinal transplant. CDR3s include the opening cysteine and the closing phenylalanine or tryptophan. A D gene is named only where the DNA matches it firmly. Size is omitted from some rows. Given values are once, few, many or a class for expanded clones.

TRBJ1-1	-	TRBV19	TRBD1	TGTGCCAGCCAATACAGGGGAGGGAACACTGAAGCTTTCTTT	CASQYRGGNTEAFF
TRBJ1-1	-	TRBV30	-	TGTGCCTGGAGTCCCGGGACGGGGGTCACTGAAGCTTTCTTT	CAWSPGTGVTEAFF
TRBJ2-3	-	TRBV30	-	TGTGCCTGGAGTCCGGCAGACTACAGCACAGATACGCAGTATTTT	CAWSPADYSTDTQYF
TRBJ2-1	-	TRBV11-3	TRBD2	TGTGCCAGCAGCCCAGGGACTAACAAGGACTACAATGAGCAGTTCTTC	CASSPGTNKDYNEQFF
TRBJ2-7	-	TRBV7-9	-	TGTGCCAGCAGCCGAACGCCCGCAGCTTTAAAGGGGCCGCCCTACGAGCAGTACTTC	CASSRTPAALKGPPYEQYF
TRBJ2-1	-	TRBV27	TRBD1	TGTGCCAGCAGTTTATTATTCGATGGACAGGTGTACAATGAGCAGTTCTTC	CASSLLFDGQVYNEQFF
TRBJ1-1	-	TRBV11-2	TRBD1	TGTGCCAGCAGCTTAGGAGGGGACAGACTCACTGAAGCTTTCTTT	CASSLGGDRLTEAFF
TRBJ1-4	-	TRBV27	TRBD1	TGTGCCAGCAGTCCCGGGACAGGGAGGGAAAAACTGTTTTTT	CASSPGTGREKLFF
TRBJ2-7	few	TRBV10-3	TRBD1	TGTGCCATCAGTGAAGGGATATTCAGGGGGCTTTCTTCCTACGAGCAGTACTTC	CAISEGIFRGLSSYEQYF
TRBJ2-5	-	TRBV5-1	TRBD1	TGCGCCAGCAGCTCCGGACAGGGGGCTTGGGAGACCCAGTACTTC	CASSSGQGAWETQYF
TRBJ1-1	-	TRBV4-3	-	TGCGCCAGCAGCCAAGGTGTTACCCGGGGAGCTTTCTTT	CASSQGVTRGAFF
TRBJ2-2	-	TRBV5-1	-	TGCGCCAGCAGCTTGAGCAGGGGGGACACCGGGGAGCTGTTTTTT	CASSLSRGDTGELFF
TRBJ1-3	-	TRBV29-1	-	TGCAGCGTTGAGGACAGAAACTCTGGAAACACCATATATTTT	CSVEDRNSGNTIYF
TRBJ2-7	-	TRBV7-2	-	TGTGCCAGCAGCTTAAATGGCAGGGGCCACGAGCAGTACTTC	CASSLNGRGHEQYF
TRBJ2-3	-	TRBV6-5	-	TGTGCCAGCAGTTCCACCGGGATTGGTACAGATACGCAGTATTTT	CASSSTGIGTDTQYF
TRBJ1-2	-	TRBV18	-	TGTGCCAGCTCACCTGGAGCAGATGAAATGGGCTACACCTTC	CASSPGADEMGYTF